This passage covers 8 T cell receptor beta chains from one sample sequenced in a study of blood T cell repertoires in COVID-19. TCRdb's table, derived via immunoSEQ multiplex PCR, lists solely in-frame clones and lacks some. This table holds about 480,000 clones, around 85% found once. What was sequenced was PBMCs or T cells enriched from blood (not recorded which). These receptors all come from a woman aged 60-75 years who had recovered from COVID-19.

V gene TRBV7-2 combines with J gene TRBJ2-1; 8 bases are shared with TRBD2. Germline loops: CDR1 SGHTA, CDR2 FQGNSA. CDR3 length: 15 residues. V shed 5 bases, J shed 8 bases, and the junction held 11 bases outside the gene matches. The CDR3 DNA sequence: TGTGCCAGCAGCCTCGGGGGGGGCGTTAGGGATGAGCAGTTCTTC. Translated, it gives CASSLGGGVRDEQFF.

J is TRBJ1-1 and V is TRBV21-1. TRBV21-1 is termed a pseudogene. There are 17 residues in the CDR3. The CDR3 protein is CASSKVVKRGRGTEAFF. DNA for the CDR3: TGTGCCAGCAGCAAAGTTGTGAAGCGGGGGCGGGGTACTGAAGCTTTCTTT.

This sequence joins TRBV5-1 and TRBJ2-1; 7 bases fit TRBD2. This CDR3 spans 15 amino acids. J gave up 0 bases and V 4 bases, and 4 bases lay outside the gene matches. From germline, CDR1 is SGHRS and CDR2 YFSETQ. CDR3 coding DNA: TGCGCCAGCAGCGCCAGGGAGGGCTCCTACAATGAGCAGTTCTTC. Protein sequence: CASSAREGSYNEQFF.

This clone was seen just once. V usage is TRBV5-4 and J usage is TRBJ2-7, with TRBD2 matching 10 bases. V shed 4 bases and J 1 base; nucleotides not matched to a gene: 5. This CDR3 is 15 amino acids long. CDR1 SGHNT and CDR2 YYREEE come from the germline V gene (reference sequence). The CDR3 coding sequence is TGTGCCAGCAGCAGGGGACTAGCGCTATCCTACGAGCAGTACTTC. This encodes CASSRGLALSYEQYF. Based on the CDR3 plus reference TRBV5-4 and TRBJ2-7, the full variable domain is ETGVTQSPTHLIKTRGQQVTLRCSSQSGHNTVSWYQQALGQGPQFIFQYYREEENGRGNFPPRFSGLQFPNYSSELNVNALELDDSALYLCASSRGLALSYEQYFGPGTRLTVT.

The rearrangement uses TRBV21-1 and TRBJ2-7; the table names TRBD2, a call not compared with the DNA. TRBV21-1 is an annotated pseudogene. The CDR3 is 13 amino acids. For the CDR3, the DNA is TGTGCCAGCAGCAAAACACCGGAGGAGGAGCAGTACGTC. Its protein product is CASSKTPEEEQYV.

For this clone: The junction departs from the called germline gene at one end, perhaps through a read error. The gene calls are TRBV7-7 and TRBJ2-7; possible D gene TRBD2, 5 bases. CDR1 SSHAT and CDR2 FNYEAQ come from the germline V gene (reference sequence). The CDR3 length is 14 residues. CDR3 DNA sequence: TGTGCTAGCAGCTTAGCTATCGGGGACTACGAGCAGTACTTC. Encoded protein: CASSLAIGDYEQYF.

CDR3: CASRTTTTGGIAGELFF. The DNA of the CDR3 is TGTGCCAGTAGGACCACGACTACAGGGGGTATTGCCGGGGAGCTGTTTTTT. V usage is TRBV19 and J usage is TRBJ2-2; 8 nucleotides agree with TRBD1. Germline V gene lookup returns CDR1 LNHDA and CDR2 SQIVND (reference sequence). CDR3 length equals 17 residues. Trimming took 6 bases from V and 6 from J; bases not matched to a gene: 15.

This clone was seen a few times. The chain's CDR3 is CASLLLQAGPCYEQYF. Written as DNA, the CDR3 is TGTGCCAGCCTACTGCTTCAGGCGGGTCCATGCTACGAGCAGTACTTC. The chain recombines TRBV14 with TRBJ2-7; a weak D match, TRBD2 (5 bases). Germline V gene data show CDR1 as SGHDN and CDR2 as FVKESK. The CDR3 consists of 16 residues. Trimming took off 8 bases at V and 3 bases at J, with 23 bases between the two ends.